These 26 T cell receptor beta chains share one sample of origin, sequenced in a study of molecular identifiers for immune sequencing clone quantification. MiXCR, applied by TCRdb to the PCR reads, yields one record per CDR3 protein. The table shows around 320,000 distinct CDR3 sequences, with 24% occurring only once. Sequenced sample: naive CD8+ T cells from blood, with Jurkat cell RNA spiked in. Noted subset: FACS-sorted CD8+CD4-CCR7+CD45RA+ naive T cells. Receptor source: a human donor in good health. Some libraries in this study had Jurkat cell RNA spiked in.

Concerning this clonotype: Given a much more abundant clone one base away, this may be a read error. This chain uses TRBV2 with TRBJ2-1; no clear D. V lost 8 bases to trimming and J lost 9 bases, with 11 bases between them. Germline lookup yields CDR1 SNHLY and CDR2 FYNNEI. The length of the CDR3 is 11 residues. The CDR3 loop reads CASDVAREQFF. The CDR3 nucleotides are TGTGCCAGCGACGTAGCCCGTGAGCAGTTCTTC.

This clonotype was seen many times. V and J are TRBV19 and TRBJ2-3, with 10 bases that match TRBD2. V gave up 5 bases and J gave up 1 base; unmatched junction bases: 3. CDR1 and CDR2 (germline): LNHDA, SQIVND (reference sequence). The CDR3 has 15 amino acids. Here the CDR3 DNA reads TGTGCCAGTAGTCACGGGACTAGCGGCACAGATACGCAGTATTTT. Residues: CASSHGTSGTDTQYF.

In this sample, this clonotype turned up a few times. The rearrangement joins TRBV6-2 or TRBV6-3 to TRBJ2-7; D not certain. This CDR3 is 14 amino acids long. V was cut by 7 bases and J by 4 bases, with 17 bases left in between. The V gene's germline CDR1 is MNHEY and CDR2 SVGEGT. In DNA form, the CDR3 reads TGTGCCAGCAACACCCATCTGACCTCTTACGAGCAGTACTTC. Translated, it gives CASNTHLTSYEQYF.

In regard to this clonotype: This may come from a read error, since a much larger clone is one base off. The chain links TRBV7-2 to TRBJ2-3; tentative D call: TRBD2 (6 bases). The germline CDR1 and CDR2 sequences are SGHTA and FQGNSA. There are 15 residues in the CDR3. CDR3 residues: CASSLVGGYTDMQYF. In DNA, the CDR3 is TGTGCCAGCAGCTTAGTCGGAGGGTACACAGATATGCAGTATTTT.

Worth noting for this clonotype: Sequence at one end of the junction differs from germline and may be a read error. V gene TRBV2 combines with J gene TRBJ2-1, with 7 bases fitting TRBD2. CDR3 length equals 19 residues. Germline CDR1 is SNHLY and CDR2 is FYNNEI. DNA for the CDR3: TGTGCCAGTGCTCCCCTGGTGACTAGCACGAGCGGCGTCTACAATGAGCAGTCCTTC. Translating it yields CASAPLVTSTSGVYNEQSF.

The rearrangement uses TRBV27 and TRBJ2-7; a weak D match, TRBD2 (6 bases). CDR3 length: 14 residues. Trimming took off 6 bases at V and 6 bases at J, with 18 bases between the two ends. The germline CDR1 and CDR2 sequences are MNHEY and SMNVEV (reference sequence). The CDR3 loop is CASRSRQGGIEQYF. DNA for the CDR3: TGTGCCAGCAGGTCTAGGCAGGGAGGAATCGAGCAGTACTTC.

Regarding this clonotype: This may come from a read error, since a much larger clone is one base off. The rearrangement links TRBV29-1 to TRBJ2-1; maybe TRBD2 (5 bases). The V gene's germline CDR1 is SQVTM and CDR2 ANQGSEA. CDR3 size: 13 residues. The CDR3 is CSADPWSGAERFF. The CDR3 coding sequence is TGCAGCGCTGACCCGTGGAGCGGAGCCGAGCGGTTCTTC.

Comment on this clonotype: A read error is possible here, since a much larger clone lies one base away. This rearrangement joins TRBV2 to TRBJ2-5; 8 nucleotides align to TRBD1. V was pared by 10 bases and J by 2 bases, with 6 bases of the junction left unmatched. This CDR3 spans 13 amino acids. The germline gives CDR1 SNHLY, CDR2 FYNNEI. CDR3 region: CANRGEAQETQYF. In nucleotides, the CDR3 is TGTGCCAACAGGGGGGAGGCGCAAGAGACCCAGTACTTC.

A remark on this clonotype: An end of the junction does not agree with germline; a read error may underlie this. The chain is built from TRBV4-1 and TRBJ2-7, with D unclear. Germline CDR1 and CDR2: MGHRA and YSYEKL. The CDR3 extends over 14 amino acids. DNA of the CDR3: TGCGCCAGCAGCCAAGCGGACGGGTCCTACAAGCAGTACTTC. This codes for CASSQADGSYKQYF.

This clonotype was found a few times. The J gene is TRBJ2-7, the V gene TRBV2, with D perhaps TRBD2 (6 bases). Trimming pared 6 bases from V and 3 bases from J, leaving 12 bases between. Germline CDR1 SNHLY, CDR2 FYNNEI. The CDR3 contains 13 residues. The CDR3 DNA follows: TGTGCCAGCAGCACGGGACTTAACTACGAGCAGTACTTC. Translation gives CASSTGLNYEQYF.

The J gene is TRBJ2-3, the V gene TRBV7-2; D remains unclear. The germline CDR1 and CDR2 sequences are SGHTA and FQGNSA. The CDR3 extends over 17 amino acids. The ends were cut back, 4 bases at V and 1 base at J, with 18 bases in the middle. The CDR3, as DNA: TGTGCCAGCAGCTCGCCCCCTCCCGACATTCGCACAGATACGCAGTATTTT. This translates into CASSSPPPDIRTDTQYF. Based on the CDR3 plus reference TRBV7-2 and TRBJ2-3, the full variable domain is GAGVSQSPSNKVTEKGKDVELRCDPISGHTALYWYRQSLGQGLEFLIYFQGNSAPDKSGLPSDRFSAERTGGSVSTLTIQRTQQEDSAVYLCASSSPPPDIRTDTQYFGPGTRLTVL.

Points on this clonotype: This may be a read error: a much more frequent sequence differs by one nucleotide. The V call is TRBV9, the J call TRBJ1-3, with D possibly matching TRBD1 (5 bases). The CDR3 sequence is 15 residues long. V was pared by 4 bases and J by 9 bases, with 20 bases between. Germline CDR1 reads SGDLS; CDR2 reads YYNGEE. The CDR3 sequence is CASSLVGPLIITIYF. CDR3 coding DNA: TGTGCCAGCAGCCTAGTGGGGCCCCTTATAATCACCATATATTTT.

In this sample, this clonotype turned up a few times. The chain employs TRBV25-1 and TRBJ2-1; D is unresolved. Germline CDR1 is MGHDK and CDR2 is SYGVNS. The CDR3 contains 18 residues. Trimming left V 1 base short and J 2 bases short, with 18 bases between. CDR3 DNA: TGTGCCAGCAGTGAATTTAGCTCCACCGGCCGCCCCTACAATGAGCAGTTCTTC. It specifies CASSEFSSTGRPYNEQFF. The full variable domain, completed using reference TRBV25-1 and TRBJ2-1, is EADIYQTPRYLVIGTGKKITLECSQTMGHDKMYWYQQDPGMELHLIHYSYGVNSTEKGDLSSESTVSRIRTEHFPLTLESARPSHTSQYLCASSEFSSTGRPYNEQFFGPGTRLTVL.

The chain couples TRBV7-9 to TRBJ2-1, with TRBD2 matching 9 bases. Germline-derived CDR1 and CDR2 are SEHNR and FQNEAQ (reference sequence). This CDR3 has 18 residues. The ends lost 6 bases at V and 5 bases at J; junction bases unmatched: 17. The CDR3 region is CASSPAPLVREGHNEQFF. DNA for the CDR3: TGTGCCAGCAGTCCAGCCCCTCTGGTGCGGGAGGGGCACAATGAGCAGTTCTTC.

This clonotype was detected only once. The missing conserved phenylalanine or tryptophan at the end of this CDR3 makes a read error likely. The chain joins TRBV28 to TRBJ2-1; D gene ambiguous. Germline V CDR1 and CDR2: MDHEN, SYDVKM. V was cut by 7 bases and J by 6 bases, with 13 bases left in between. This CDR3 has 13 amino acids. CDR3 region: CASTLGPSNEQFL. The CDR3 DNA reads TGTGCCAGCACCCTAGGACCTTCCAATGAGCAGTTCTTA.

Concerning this clonotype: An end of the junction differs from the germline gene, which may be a read error. This chain connects TRBV7-7 to TRBJ2-5; TRBD2 aligns across 8 bases. The CDR3 has 13 residues. Germline V gene lookup returns CDR1 SSHAT and CDR2 FNYEAQ (reference sequence). CDR3 in DNA: TGTGCTAGCAGCTCCGGTTGGCGGGAGGCCCAGTACTTC. This encodes CASSSGWREAQYF. Complete variable domain (other parts from reference TRBV7-7 and TRBJ2-5): GAGVSQSPRYKVTKRGQDVTLRCDPISSHATLYWYQQALGQGPEFLTYFNYEAQPDKSGLPSDRFSAERPEGSISTLTIQRTEQRDSAMYRCASSSGWREAQYFGPGTRLLVL.

The chain joins TRBV30 to TRBJ2-3; 8 nucleotides agree with TRBD2. J gave up 4 bases and V 3 bases, and 9 bases lay outside the gene matches. This CDR3 spans 15 amino acids. Germline CDR1 is GTSNPN and CDR2 is SVGIG (reference sequence). The CDR3 protein is CAWSPTGLAADTQYF. CDR3 nucleotide sequence: TGTGCCTGGAGCCCAACCGGACTAGCAGCAGATACGCAGTATTTT.

The chain couples TRBV5-6 to TRBJ2-5, with 12 bases fitting TRBD2. V dropped 2 bases and J dropped 1; count of bases not matched to a gene: 12. The germline V gene encodes CDR1 SGHDT and CDR2 YYEEEE. This CDR3 region has 19 residues. CDR3 sequence: CASSLASGGAESGQETQYF. As DNA, the CDR3 is TGTGCCAGCAGCTTAGCTAGCGGGGGGGCCGAAAGTGGCCAAGAGACCCAGTACTTC.

About this clonotype itself: This sequence may be a read error, since a much larger clone differs from it by one base. As the CDR3 is not closed by the conserved phenylalanine or tryptophan, this likely results from a read error. This rearrangement joins TRBV14 to TRBJ2-5; D may correspond to TRBD1 or TRBD2 (6 bases each). The V gene's germline CDR1 is SGHDN and CDR2 FVKESK. With 4 bases removed from V and 5 bases from J, the gap between germline ends came to 26 bases. The CDR3 totals 18 residues. CDR3 sequence (DNA): TGTGCCAGCAGCCTCAAGACCCCGGGACTTCCTCAGGGGGAGACCCAGTACTTA. As protein: CASSLKTPGLPQGETQYL.

As for this clonotype: A much larger clone differs from this one at a single base, so this may be a read error. V and J are TRBV7-8 and TRBJ2-7; D is ambiguous. This CDR3 is 14 amino acids long. Germline V lookup: CDR1 SGHVS, CDR2 FQNEAQ. The CDR3 protein is CASSRDGPSYVQYF. The DNA of the CDR3 is TGTGCCAGCAGCCGAGACGGCCCCTCCTACGTGCAGTACTTC.

This clonotype came up once. The V and J genes are TRBV12-3 or TRBV12-4 and TRBJ2-5; D is possibly TRBD2 (6 bases). The CDR3 length is 16 residues. Between the trimmed V and J ends, which lost 6 bases and 2 bases, there was a span of 19 bases. CDR3 region: CASRRVGGKKQETQYF. The CDR3 DNA follows: TGTGCCAGCAGGAGAGTCGGCGGGAAGAAACAAGAGACCCAGTACTTC.

This clonotype appeared once. Sequence at one end of the junction differs from germline and may be a read error. V is TRBV30 and J is TRBJ2-5, with a possible D match to TRBD2 (5 bases). The length of the CDR3 is 13 residues. Germline values: CDR1 GTSNPN, CDR2 SVGIG (reference sequence). CDR3 nucleotide sequence: TGTGCCTGGAACGCGGGCGGTGAAGCGACCCAGTCCTTC. The encoded protein is CAWNAGGEATQSF.

The V and J genes are TRBV7-9 and TRBJ1-4; D remains unclear. The CDR3 length is 12 residues. The germline CDR1 and CDR2 sequences are SEHNR and FQNEAQ (reference sequence). The V gene lost 5 bases and the J gene lost 14 bases, with 15 bases spanning the gap. Written as DNA, the CDR3 is TGTGCCAGCAGCACCTCGGGGTGGTGGCTGTTTTTT. Protein: CASSTSGWWLFF.

This clonotype was detected ten times or more. V gene TRBV13 combines with J gene TRBJ2-3; TRBD2 matches 12 bases. Trimming took 4 bases from V and 2 from J; bases not matched to a gene: 4. CDR1 PRHDT and CDR2 FYEKMQ come from the germline V gene (reference sequence). The CDR3 consists of 16 residues. The CDR3 spells CASSSLAGGYTDTQYF. CDR3 in DNA: TGTGCCAGCAGCTCACTAGCGGGGGGTTACACAGATACGCAGTATTTT.

This clonotype has just a few counts. This chain connects TRBV6-6 to TRBJ2-7; 7 positions agree with TRBD1. This CDR3 comprises 14 residues. Germline CDR1 is MNHNY and CDR2 is SVGAGI (reference sequence). V dropped 6 bases and J dropped 4; count of bases not matched to a gene: 9. CDR3 nucleotide sequence: TGTGCCAGCAGCGTCACAGGGGACCAATACGAGCAGTACTTC. It encodes CASSVTGDQYEQYF.

The chain uses TRBV7-3 and TRBJ2-4; no clear D gene. Trimming cost V 4 bases and J 9 bases, with 16 bases left between them. Germline V gene lookup returns CDR1 SGHTA and CDR2 FQGTGA. The length of the CDR3 is 14 residues. In DNA form, the CDR3 reads TGTGCCAGCAGCTCAAATCCCACTGAGAGCATTCAGTACTTC. This sequence encodes CASSSNPTESIQYF.